This T cell receptor (beta chain) was sequenced during a study of T cell responses to AZD1222 COVID-19 vaccine. As for the study in general: Second doses at about 4 or about 12 weeks were pooled.

TCRdb's copy holds only in-frame clones and misses some; the assay was immunoSEQ multiplex PCR. The table includes about 150,000 clones, less than 95% detected once. V was pared by 1 base and J by 7 bases, with 6 bases of the junction left unmatched. The CDR3 loop spans 14 amino acids. Germline V gives CDR1 SNHLY, CDR2 FYNNEI. Remarks on this clone: Its target is unknown.

The study, taken as a whole, reports: AZD1222 recipients seropositive at baseline numbered only 6 or 7. Two doses of AZD1222 preceded a rise in Spike-specific TCR breadth and depth.

The sequence was obtained from an adult in good health. The gene calls are TRBV2 and TRBJ1-2; 7 positions match TRBD1. The sequencing here drew on peripheral blood, taken on day 0 of AZD1222 vaccination. CDR3 nucleotides: TGTGCCAGCAGTGAAGAGGGGGCGTTGGGTGGCTACACCTTC. It specifies CASSEEGALGGYTF.